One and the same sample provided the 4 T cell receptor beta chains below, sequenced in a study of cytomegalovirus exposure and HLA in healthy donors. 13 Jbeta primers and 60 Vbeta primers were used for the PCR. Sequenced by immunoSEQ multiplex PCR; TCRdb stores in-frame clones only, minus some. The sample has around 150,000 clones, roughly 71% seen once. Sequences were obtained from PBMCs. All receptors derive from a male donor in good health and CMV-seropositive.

This CDR3 reads CASSARGEVGEQFF. The CDR3 region has the DNA TGTGCCAGCAGCGCTAGAGGCGAAGTTGGTGAGCAGTTCTTC. The rearrangement uses TRBV9 and TRBJ2-1; no clear D gene. V dropped 3 bases and J dropped 9 bases, with 16 bases sitting between them. In germline, CDR1 is SGDLS, CDR2 YYNGEE. CDR3 size: 14 residues.

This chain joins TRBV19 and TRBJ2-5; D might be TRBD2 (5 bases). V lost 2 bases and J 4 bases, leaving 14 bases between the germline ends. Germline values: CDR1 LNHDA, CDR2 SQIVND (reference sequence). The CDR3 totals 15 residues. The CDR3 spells CASSILASARETQYF. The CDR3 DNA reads TGTGCCAGTAGTATACTAGCTTCAGCCCGAGAGACCCAGTACTTC.

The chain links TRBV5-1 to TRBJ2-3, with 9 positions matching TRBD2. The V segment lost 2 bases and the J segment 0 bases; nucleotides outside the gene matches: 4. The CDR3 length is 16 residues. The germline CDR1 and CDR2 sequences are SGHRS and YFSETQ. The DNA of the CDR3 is TGCGCCAGCAGCTTCCTAGCGGGATCTAGCACAGATACGCAGTATTTT. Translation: CASSFLAGSSTDTQYF.

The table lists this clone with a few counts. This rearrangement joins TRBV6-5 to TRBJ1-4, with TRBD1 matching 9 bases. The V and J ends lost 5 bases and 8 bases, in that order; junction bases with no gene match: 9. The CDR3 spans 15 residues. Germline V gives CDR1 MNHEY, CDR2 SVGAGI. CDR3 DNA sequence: TGTGCCAGCAGTCACCCCGGGACAGGGAGAGAAAAACTGTTTTTT. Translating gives CASSHPGTGREKLFF.